The rows below give T cell receptor beta chains drawn from one sample of a study of T cells in Graves' hyperthyroidism and ophthalmopathy. TCRdb ran MiXCR on the multiplex PCR reads and lists one entry per CDR3 protein. The sample has roughly 840,000 distinct CDR3 sequences, more than 30% seen once. The sequenced material came from blood. The receptors come from a man aged 18-30 years with Graves' hyperthyroidism. Both conserved end residues are part of each CDR3. A D gene is named only where the DNA matches it firmly. Clone size is stated in some rows and not others, as once, few, many or a class when expanded.

cdr3_aa | cdr3_nt | clone_size | j_call | d_call | v_call
CASIAGPTSGANVLTF | TGTGCCAGCATCGCGGGACCTACCTCTGGGGCCAACGTCCTGACTTTC | few | TRBJ2-6 | . | TRBV6-2/TRBV6-3
CASSMGVGTEAFF | TGTGCCAGCAGCATGGGGGTTGGCACTGAAGCTTTCTTT | many | TRBJ1-1 | . | TRBV14
CASREGEQTQYF | TGTGCCAGCAGGGAAGGGGAACAGACCCAGTACTTC | few | TRBJ2-5 | . | TRBV6-2/TRBV6-3
CASSLTPSYEQYF | TGTGCCAGCAGCTTAACCCCTAGCTACGAGCAGTACTTC | many | TRBJ2-7 | . | TRBV7-3
CASSSGGGWQETQYF | TGTGCCAGCAGCTCCGGGGGCGGGTGGCAAGAGACCCAGTACTTC | many | TRBJ2-5 | . | TRBV7-2
CATSRERTSVSYEQYF | TGTGCCACCAGCAGAGAAAGAACTAGCGTCTCCTACGAGCAGTACTTC | . | TRBJ2-7 | TRBD2 | TRBV15
CSDGAGVQYF | TGCAGCGATGGGGCAGGCGTCCAGTACTTC | many | TRBJ2-5 | . | TRBV29-1
CASSATTGLGTEAFF | TGTGCCAGCAGCGCCACGACAGGGTTGGGCACTGAAGCTTTCTTT | few | TRBJ1-1 | TRBD1 | TRBV9
CASSQEAGLAGNQPQHF | TGCGCCAGCAGCCAAGAGGCGGGGTTGGCTGGGAATCAGCCCCAGCATTTT | . | TRBJ1-5 | . | TRBV19
CASSQGAQYEQYF | TGCGCCAGCAGCCAAGGGGCCCAATACGAGCAGTACTTC | . | TRBJ2-7 | . | TRBV7-8
CAKGGGQSNTGELFF | TGTGCCAAAGGCGGGGGACAATCGAACACCGGGGAGCTGTTTTTT | many | TRBJ2-2 | . | TRBV2
CASSHGTGNGSPLHF | TGTGCCAGCAGCCACGGGACAGGAAACGGATCACCCCTCCACTTT | . | TRBJ1-6 | TRBD1 | TRBV11-2
CASSAKTGPNEKLFF | TGTGCCAGCAGCGCTAAGACAGGCCCTAACGAAAAACTGTTTTTT | few | TRBJ1-4 | . | TRBV9
CASSLVGGILSSYNSPLHF | TGTGCCAGCAGCTTAGTAGGCGGTATCCTTAGCTCCTATAATTCACCCCTCCACTTT | . | TRBJ1-6 | . | TRBV7-2
CSATRTSGDQETQYF | TGCAGTGCTACTAGGACTAGCGGGGACCAAGAGACCCAGTACTTC | few | TRBJ2-5 | TRBD2 | TRBV20-1
CASSLAVLMSEAVGPQHF | TGCGCCAGCAGCTTGGCCGTTCTTATGTCGGAGGCCGTCGGGCCCCAGCATTTT | . | TRBJ1-5 | . | TRBV5-1
CASRQTRDTNTGELFF | TGTGCCAGCAGGCAAACCCGGGACACAAACACCGGGGAGCTGTTTTTT | . | TRBJ2-2 | . | TRBV5-1
CASSLSRTDNGYTF | TGCGCCAGCAGCCTCTCTAGGACTGACAATGGCTACACCTTC | many | TRBJ1-2 | . | TRBV5-1
CAISELGARQPQHF | TGTGCCATCAGTGAGTTGGGGGCGCGACAGCCCCAGCATTTT | . | TRBJ1-5 | . | TRBV10-3
CACSRDRGDEKLFF | TGTGCCTGCTCCCGGGACAGGGGAGATGAAAAACTGTTTTTT | few | TRBJ1-4 | TRBD1 | TRBV4-2
CASRGEAAEAFF | TGTGCCAGCAGGGGGGAGGCAGCTGAAGCTTTCTTT | many | TRBJ1-1 | . | TRBV7-9
CASSFLGLAGGLLETQYF | TGTGCCAGCAGTTTCTTGGGGCTAGCGGGGGGTTTATTAGAGACCCAGTACTTC | . | TRBJ2-5 | TRBD2 | TRBV10-3
CAATPGGEKYF | TGTGCCGCAACCCCTGGAGGCGAGAAGTACTTC | few | TRBJ2-7 | . | TRBV6-5
CASSLVYSEQYF | TGTGCCAGCAGCTTAGTCTATAGCGAGCAGTACTTC | many | TRBJ2-7 | . | TRBV7-2
CASSTRDSYGYTF | TGTGCCAGTAGTACTCGGGACAGCTATGGCTACACCTTC | many | TRBJ1-2 | TRBD1 | TRBV19
CASSLTGSYNSPLHF | TGTGCCAGCAGCTTAACAGGTTCCTATAATTCACCCCTCCACTTT | many | TRBJ1-6 | . | TRBV7-3
CASSPGRLLGYTF | TGTGCCAGCAGCCCTGGACGGCTCTTGGGCTACACCTTC | . | TRBJ1-2 | . | TRBV7-2
CASSLTPGANEKLFF | TGTGCCAGCAGCCTGACACCAGGAGCTAATGAAAAACTGTTTTTT | . | TRBJ1-4 | . | TRBV7-9
CSLGGHSSYEQYF | TGCAGCCTAGGAGGGCATAGCTCCTACGAGCAGTACTTC | once | TRBJ2-7 | . | TRBV29-1
CSVLNSDRYGYTF | TGCAGCGTTCTTAATTCCGACCGCTATGGCTACACCTTC | many | TRBJ1-2 | . | TRBV29-1
CASSYDLASYEQYF | TGTGCCAGCAGCTACGACTTGGCCTCCTACGAGCAGTACTTC | . | TRBJ2-7 | . | TRBV7-9
CASSVGGTEAFYGYTIYF | TGTGCCAGCAGCGTGGGCGGGACAGAAGCCTTCTATGGCTACACCATATATTTT | . | TRBJ1-3 | TRBD1 | TRBV11-2
CASSSFSSGTGDAAFF | TGTGCCAGCAGCTCCTTCTCCTCCGGGACAGGGGATGCAGCTTTCTTT | . | TRBJ1-1 | TRBD1 | TRBV7-8
CASSGQMNTEAFF | TGTGCCAGCAGTGGACAGATGAACACTGAAGCTTTCTTT | many | TRBJ1-1 | . | TRBV2
CSVSLQMANEKLFF | TGCAGCGTTTCCCTACAGATGGCGAATGAAAAACTGTTTTTT | many | TRBJ1-4 | . | TRBV29-1
CASGTFNTEAFF | TGTGCTAGTGGGACGTTTAACACTGAAGCTTTCTTT | few | TRBJ1-1 | . | TRBV12-5
CASSTQGNQPQYF | TGTGCCAGTAGTACTCAGGGTAATCAGCCCCAGTACTTC | . | TRBJ2-5 | . | TRBV19
CASGVGGDGNTEAFF | TGTGCCAGTGGAGTAGGGGGCGATGGGAACACTGAAGCTTTCTTT | . | TRBJ1-1 | TRBD1 | TRBV19
CASSLRDRGPGELFF | TGTGCCAGCAGCTTGAGAGACAGGGGGCCCGGGGAGCTGTTTTTT | . | TRBJ2-2 | TRBD1 | TRBV7-9
CSAPVPDTGELFF | TGCAGTGCCCCAGTACCGGACACCGGGGAGCTGTTTTTT | few | TRBJ2-2 | . | TRBV20-1
CATSFLSSKIYEQYF | TGTGCCACCAGCTTCCTTAGCAGTAAGATCTACGAGCAGTACTTC | many | TRBJ2-7 | . | TRBV15
CSVTGTDYEQYF | TGCAGCGTTACCGGGACAGACTACGAGCAGTACTTC | . | TRBJ2-7 | TRBD1 | TRBV29-1
CASSQEDGNGYTF | TGTGCCAGCAGCCAAGAAGATGGAAATGGCTACACCTTC | few | TRBJ1-2 | . | TRBV5-1
CASSLTSGGQETTEAFF | TGTGCCAGCAGTCTGACTAGCGGGGGACAAGAGACCACTGAAGCTTTCTTT | . | TRBJ1-1 | . | TRBV2
CASSQVSLSGSYEQYF | TGTGCCAGCAGCCAAGTGTCGCTTAGCGGGTCCTACGAGCAGTACTTC | . | TRBJ2-7 | TRBD2 | TRBV14
CASSTSRGGYTF | TGTGCCAGCAGCACCTCAAGGGGTGGCTACACCTTC | few | TRBJ1-2 | . | TRBV5-8
CASTPGLIYSGNTIYF | TGTGCCAGTACCCCGGGACTCATCTACTCTGGAAACACCATATATTTT | few | TRBJ1-3 | . | TRBV19
CASSWGDYEQYF | TGTGCCAGCAGCTGGGGGGACTACGAGCAGTACTTC | many | TRBJ2-7 | . | TRBV7-8
CASSDTVETQYF | TGTGCCAGCAGCGATACGGTAGAGACCCAGTACTTC | few | TRBJ2-5 | . | TRBV11-2
CASLGRVSNQPQHF | TGTGCCAGCTTGGGCAGAGTGAGCAATCAGCCCCAGCATTTT | . | TRBJ1-5 | . | TRBV2
CASSPSSGTQYF | TGTGCCAGCAGCCCAAGCTCAGGGACCCAGTACTTC | . | TRBJ2-5 | . | TRBV2
CASSLADSRTYEQYF | TGTGCCAGCAGCTTAGCTGACAGTCGGACCTACGAGCAGTACTTC | few | TRBJ2-7 | . | TRBV7-2
CASSQDEAPPAGNTIYF | TGCGCCAGCAGCCAAGATGAGGCACCTCCGGCTGGAAACACCATATATTTT | . | TRBJ1-3 | . | TRBV4-3
CASSRGPGASGNTIYF | TGCGCCAGCAGCCGGGGCCCCGGGGCCTCTGGAAACACCATATATTTT | . | TRBJ1-3 | . | TRBV7-2
CSVPGNSYEQYF | TGCAGCGTCCCCGGGAATTCCTACGAGCAGTACTTC | many | TRBJ2-7 | . | TRBV29-1
CATSDSRQPFNQPQHF | TGTGCCACCAGTGACTCTAGACAGCCTTTCAATCAGCCCCAGCATTTT | many | TRBJ1-5 | . | TRBV24-1
CASTPPARNSYEQYF | TGTGCCAGCACCCCCCCCGCTAGGAACTCCTACGAGCAGTACTTC | . | TRBJ2-7 | . | TRBV7-9